One and the same sample provided the 6 T cell receptor beta chains below, sequenced in a study of blood T cell repertoires in COVID-19. Here immunoSEQ multiplex PCR was the method, and the copy in TCRdb shows in-frame clones only, minus some. Found here are some 110,000 clones, about four fifths of them singletons; the top ten hold approximately 3.3%. The sequenced sample consisted of peripheral blood. The receptor source for this set is a woman of 80 years or more with active or convalescent COVID-19.

The chain joins TRBV5-1 to TRBJ2-7, with TRBD2 matching over 8 bases. V shed 2 bases and J 3 bases; nucleotides not matched to a gene: 1. The germline CDR1 and CDR2 sequences are SGHRS and YFSETQ. The CDR3 is made up of 13 amino acids. The CDR3 sequence: CASSFRGGYEQYF. In DNA, the CDR3 is TGCGCCAGCAGCTTTCGGGGGGGCTACGAGCAGTACTTC. The full variable domain, its missing parts supplied by reference TRBV5-1 and TRBJ2-7, is KAGVTQTPRYLIKTRGQQVTLSCSPISGHRSVSWYQQTPGQGLQFLFEYFSETQRNKGNFPGRFSGRQFSNSRSEMNVSTLELGDSALYLCASSFRGGYEQYFGPGTRLTVT.

This chain connects TRBV7-3 to TRBJ1-1, with D hard to call. The germline CDR1 and CDR2 sequences are SGHTA and FQGTGA. Deletions cut 6 bases from V and 0 bases from J, with 20 bases between. The length of the CDR3 is 17 residues. CDR3 protein: CASSPEGDGIMNTEAFF. DNA for the CDR3: TGTGCCAGCAGTCCCGAGGGTGATGGGATCATGAACACTGAAGCTTTCTTT. Full variable domain (outside the CDR3, taken from reference TRBV7-3 and TRBJ1-1): GAGVSQTPSNKVTEKGKYVELRCDPISGHTALYWYRQSLGQGPEFLIYFQGTGAADDSGLPNDRFFAVRPEGSVSTLKIQRTERGDSAVYLCASSPEGDGIMNTEAFFGQGTRLTVV.

The rearrangement uses TRBV27 and TRBJ2-7; the match to TRBD1 covers 7 bases. This CDR3 has 15 amino acids. V lost 2 bases to trimming and J lost 3 bases; unmatched junction nucleotides: 7. Germline-derived CDR1 and CDR2 are MNHEY and SMNVEV (reference sequence). The CDR3 protein is CASSLQPDRSYEQYF. The CDR3 nucleotides are TGTGCCAGCAGTTTACAACCGGACAGGAGCTACGAGCAGTACTTC.

The J gene is TRBJ2-7, the V gene TRBV28; 8 bases map to TRBD1. V dropped 7 bases and J dropped 5; count of bases not matched to a gene: 10. CDR1 is MDHEN, CDR2 SYDVKM, per germline. CDR3 length: 14 residues. The CDR3 here is CASTLLDRGHEQYF. In DNA form, the CDR3 reads TGTGCCAGCACCCTTCTAGACAGGGGCCACGAGCAGTACTTC. The entire variable domain, with the rest obtained from reference TRBV28 and TRBJ2-7, is as follows: DVKVTQSSRYLVKRTGEKVFLECVQDMDHENMFWYRQDPGLGLRLIYFSYDVKMKEKGDIPEGYSVSREKKERFSLILESASTNQTSMYLCASTLLDRGHEQYFGPGTRLTVT.

The chain is built from TRBV18 and TRBJ1-2, with TRBD1 as a possible D gene (5 bases). The CDR3 is 13 amino acids. Germline V gene sequence: CDR1 KGHSH, CDR2 LQKENI. V was trimmed by 3 bases and J by 8 bases, leaving 13 bases between them. The CDR3 bases are TGTGCCAGCTCACCGGCGGGGGACGGGGGCTACACCTTC. Translation gives CASSPAGDGGYTF.

The chain has TRBV28 and TRBJ1-2; TRBD1 matches at 11 bases. In germline, CDR1 is MDHEN, CDR2 SYDVKM. Trimming removed 8 bases from V and 3 bases from J; junction bases left unmatched: 5. This CDR3 is built from 14 residues. CDR3 bases: TGTGCCAGCTCGGACAGGGGGCGGGACTATGGCTACACCTTC. Amino acid sequence: CASSDRGRDYGYTF.